A selection of T cell receptor beta chains follows, all from one sample in a study. TCRdb reprocessed the 5' RACE reads with MiXCR, giving one entry per CDR3 protein. Among some 44,000 distinct CDR3 sequences, about 29% were seen once, and the ten largest hold less than 5%. Sequenced: tumor-infiltrating memory CD4+ T cells sorted from the breast tumor. All receptors derive from a female donor with breast cancer. Both conserved end residues are part of each CDR3. A D gene is named only where the DNA matches it firmly. Only some rows state a clone size, as once, few, many or a class for expanded clones.

j_gene	v_gene	abundance	d_gene	CDR3nt	CDR3aa
TRBJ1-5	TRBV5-1	few	NA	TGCGCCAGCAGCCCGGACATGACGGGTCAGCCCCAGCATTTT	CASSPDMTGQPQHF
TRBJ1-1	TRBV3-1	few	NA	TGTGCCAGCAGCCAAGGTGCCCGTGGCGACCGTGAAGCTTTCTTT	CASSQGARGDREAFF
TRBJ1-4	TRBV30	few	NA	TGTGCCCTGGGGGAGTACAATGAAAAACTGTTTTTT	CALGEYNEKLFF
TRBJ2-3	TRBV7-3	NA	NA	TGTGCCAGCAGCAACACCGGGACCACAGATACGCAGTATTTT	CASSNTGTTDTQYF
TRBJ2-1	TRBV27	NA	NA	TGTGCCAGCAGTCAACGCCCTCCTCCTACTAGCAATGAGCAGTTCTTC	CASSQRPPPTSNEQFF
TRBJ2-7	TRBV9	few	NA	TGTGCCAGCAGCGTAGGTCTGGGCTACGAGCAGTACTTC	CASSVGLGYEQYF
TRBJ2-3	TRBV4-1	NA	NA	TGCGCCAGCAGCCAATTTGGTGGGGGCCACCCTACCAGCACAGATACGCAGTATTTT	CASSQFGGGHPTSTDTQYF
TRBJ2-1	TRBV7-3	NA	NA	TGTGCCAGCAGCTTTCAGACAAGCTCCTACAATGAGCAGTTCTTC	CASSFQTSSYNEQFF
TRBJ1-5	TRBV10-3	many	NA	TGTGCCATCAGTGATCAGGGAGATCAGCCCCAGCATTTT	CAISDQGDQPQHF
TRBJ2-5	TRBV2	NA	NA	TGTGCCAGCAGTGTAAGGGGGGGCCTACAAGAGACCCAGTACTTC	CASSVRGGLQETQYF
TRBJ2-5	TRBV5-1	NA	NA	TGCGCCAGCAGCTCCCGGGTCTTATCCCAAGAGACCCAGTACTTC	CASSSRVLSQETQYF
TRBJ2-1	TRBV4-1	NA	NA	TGCGCCAGCAGCCCCGGGGGGCTGCGATTATCCTACAATGAGCAGTTCTTC	CASSPGGLRLSYNEQFF
TRBJ2-5	TRBV7-2	NA	TRBD2	TGTGCCAGCAAATTAGCGGGAGTGGAGACCCAGTACTTC	CASKLAGVETQYF